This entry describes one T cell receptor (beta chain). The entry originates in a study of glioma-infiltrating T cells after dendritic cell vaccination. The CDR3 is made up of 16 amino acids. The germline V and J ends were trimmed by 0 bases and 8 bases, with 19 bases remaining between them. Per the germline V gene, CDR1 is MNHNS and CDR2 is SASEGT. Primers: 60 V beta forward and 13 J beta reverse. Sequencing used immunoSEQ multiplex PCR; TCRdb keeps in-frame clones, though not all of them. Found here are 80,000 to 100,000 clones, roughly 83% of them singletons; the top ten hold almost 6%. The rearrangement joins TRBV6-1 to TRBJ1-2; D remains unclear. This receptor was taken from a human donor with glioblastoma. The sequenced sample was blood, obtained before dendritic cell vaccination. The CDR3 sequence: CASSEAVPVLSLGYTF. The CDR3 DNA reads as TGTGCCAGCAGTGAAGCGGTCCCCGTGCTAAGTCTGGGCTACACCTTC.